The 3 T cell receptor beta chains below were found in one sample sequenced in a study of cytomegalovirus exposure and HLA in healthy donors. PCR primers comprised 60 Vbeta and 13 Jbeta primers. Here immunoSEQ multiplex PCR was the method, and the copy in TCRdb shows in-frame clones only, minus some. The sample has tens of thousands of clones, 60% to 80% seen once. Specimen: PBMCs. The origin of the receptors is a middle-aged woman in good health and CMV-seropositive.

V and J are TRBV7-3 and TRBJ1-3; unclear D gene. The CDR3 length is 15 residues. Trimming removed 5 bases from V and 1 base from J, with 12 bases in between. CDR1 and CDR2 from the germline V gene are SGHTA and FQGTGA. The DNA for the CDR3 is TGTGCCAGCAGCCCGCTTGGCGGGTCTGGAAACACCATATATTTT. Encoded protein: CASSPLGGSGNTIYF.

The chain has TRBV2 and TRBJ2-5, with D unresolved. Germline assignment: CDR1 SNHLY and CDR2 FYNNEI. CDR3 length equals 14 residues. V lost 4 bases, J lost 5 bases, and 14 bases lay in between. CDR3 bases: TGTGCCAGCAGTGTTGTCCCTAGTCTGGAGACCCAGTACTTC. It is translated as CASSVVPSLETQYF.

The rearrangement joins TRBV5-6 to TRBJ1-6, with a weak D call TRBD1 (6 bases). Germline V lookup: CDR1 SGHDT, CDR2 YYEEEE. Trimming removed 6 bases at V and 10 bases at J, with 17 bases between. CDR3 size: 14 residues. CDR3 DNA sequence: TGTGCCAGCACTCGGACAGCCAGCTCCTCACCCCTCCACTTT. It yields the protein CASTRTASSSPLHF.